Below are 24 T cell receptor beta chains sequenced from a single sample in a study of blood T cell repertoires in COVID-19. TCRdb's copy holds only in-frame clones and misses some; the assay was immunoSEQ multiplex PCR. The table lists about 63,000 clones, more than 80% of them singletons. Input material: PBMCs or T cells enriched from blood (not recorded which). The receptors were sampled from a woman aged 40 to 49 with acute COVID-19.

The rearrangement links TRBV6-5 to TRBJ2-7; maybe TRBD1 (5 bases). From germline, CDR1 is MNHEY and CDR2 SVGAGI. The CDR3 is made up of 15 amino acids. Trimming removed 7 bases at V and 3 bases at J, with 19 bases between. CDR3 bases: TGTGCCAGCACACCTCAGGGATCGTCGGTCTACGAGCAGTACGTC. It translates to CASTPQGSSVYEQYV.

This clone was seen a few times. This chain connects TRBV5-1 to TRBJ2-5; weak D call: TRBD2 (5 bases). The CDR3 spans 14 residues. Per the germline V gene, CDR1 is SGHRS and CDR2 is YFSETQ. V lost 0 bases and J 2 bases, leaving 8 bases between the germline ends. In DNA, the CDR3 is TGCGCCAGCAGCTTGGGATCGGGACAAGAGACCCAGTACTTC. The encoded protein is CASSLGSGQETQYF.

The chain carries TRBV28 and TRBJ1-1, with a possible D match to TRBD1 (6 bases). CDR1 MDHEN and CDR2 SYDVKM come from the germline V gene. V lost 1 base to trimming and J lost 1 base, with 7 bases between them. The CDR3 runs to 14 residues. In DNA, the CDR3 is TGTGCCAGCAGTTTATTGACAGGGAACACTGAAGCTTTCTTT. Translation gives CASSLLTGNTEAFF. The variable domain in full, completed from reference TRBV28 and TRBJ1-1, reads DVKVTQSSRYLVKRTGEKVFLECVQDMDHENMFWYRQDPGLGLRLIYFSYDVKMKEKGDIPEGYSVSREKKERFSLILESASTNQTSMYLCASSLLTGNTEAFFGQGTRLTVV.

This chain joins TRBV15 and TRBJ1-2; 7 nucleotides agree with TRBD1. This CDR3 region has 14 residues. Trimming at V came to 0 bases and at J to 8 bases, leaving 6 bases not matched to a gene. The V gene's germline CDR1 is LNHNV and CDR2 YYDKDF (reference sequence). The CDR3 spells CATSRDKGAGGYTF. CDR3 bases: TGTGCCACCAGCAGAGATAAGGGGGCTGGGGGCTACACCTTC.

The chain recombines TRBV5-1 with TRBJ2-7; 11 positions agree with TRBD2. The V and J ends lost 5 bases and 2 bases, in that order; junction bases with no gene match: 9. The CDR3 consists of 16 residues. The V gene's germline CDR1 is SGHRS and CDR2 YFSETQ. In DNA form, the CDR3 reads TGCGCCAGCAGTTCGACTAGCGGGACGGGTCCCTACGAGCAGTACTTC. Translation gives CASSSTSGTGPYEQYF.

The rearrangement uses TRBV28 and TRBJ1-4; TRBD1 might be the D (6 bases). The germline V gene encodes CDR1 MDHEN and CDR2 SYDVKM. Between the trimmed V and J ends, which lost 1 base and 7 bases, there was a span of 10 bases. The CDR3 is 14 amino acids. In DNA, the CDR3 is TGTGCCAGCAGTTTATCAGGGGACGGTGAAAAACTGTTTTTT. Encoded protein: CASSLSGDGEKLFF.

This clone was seen just once. The genes are TRBV27 and TRBJ1-1; tentatively, D is TRBD1 (6 bases). This CDR3 has 13 amino acids. In germline, CDR1 is MNHEY, CDR2 SMNVEV (reference sequence). V was trimmed by 3 bases and J by 7 bases, leaving 12 bases between them. The CDR3: CASSFGGAVEAFF. CDR3 nucleotide sequence: TGTGCCAGCAGTTTCGGGGGGGCGGTTGAAGCTTTCTTT.

The table lists this clone with many counts. This rearrangement joins TRBV3-1 (or the pseudogene TRBV3-2) to TRBJ1-6; 8 bases are shared with TRBD1. This CDR3 region has 15 residues. Germline-derived CDR1 and CDR2 are LGHDT and YNNKEL (reference sequence). Losses at the gene ends were 6 bases for V and 7 bases for J; bases not matched to a gene: 8. CDR3 in DNA: TGTGCCAGCAGACTCGACAGGGGTAGAAATTCACCCCTCCACTTT. It specifies CASRLDRGRNSPLHF.

This clone appeared a few times. V is TRBV28 and J is TRBJ1-6, with D perhaps matching TRBD1 (6 bases). The germline V gene encodes CDR1 MDHEN and CDR2 SYDVKM. CDR3 length: 16 amino acids. V lost 6 bases, J lost 9 bases, and 21 bases lay in between. The CDR3 region is CASSPGGAGNGSPLHF. CDR3 nucleotide sequence: TGTGCCAGCAGCCCTGGGGGGGCAGGGAATGGTTCACCCCTCCACTTT.

In DNA form, the CDR3 reads TGTGCCAGCAGTCCGACTAGCGGGGGGGCAGATACGCAGTATTTT. Translated: CASSPTSGGADTQYF. The chain has TRBV6-2 or TRBV6-3 and TRBJ2-3; 14 positions match TRBD2. The germline V gene has CDR1 MNHEY and CDR2 SVGEGT. The CDR3 consists of 15 residues. With 5 bases clipped from V and 4 bases from J, the junction kept 2 bases outside the gene matches.

The V call is TRBV5-1, the J call TRBJ1-6; no firm D call. V lost 0 bases to trimming and J lost 12 bases, with 10 bases between them. The length of the CDR3 is 13 residues. Germline-derived CDR1 and CDR2 are SGHRS and YFSETQ. The CDR3 sequence: CASSLAKELPLHF. Here the CDR3 DNA reads TGCGCCAGCAGCTTGGCGAAGGAGCTACCCCTCCACTTT.

This clone was seen once. The chain links TRBV3-1 (or the pseudogene TRBV3-2) to TRBJ1-2; 11 bases are a match to TRBD1. CDR3 size: 15 residues. Germline values: CDR1 LGHDT, CDR2 YNNKEL (reference sequence). V trimming: 1 base; J trimming: 3 bases; junction bases outside the gene matches: 1. CDR3 coding DNA: TGTGCCAGCAGCCAAGGGACAGGGGGCGACTATGGCTACACCTTC. Protein sequence: CASSQGTGGDYGYTF.

The V call is TRBV24-1, the J call TRBJ2-3; weak D call: TRBD2 (5 bases). CDR1 is KGHDR and CDR2 is SFDVKD in the germline V gene. V shed 6 bases and J shed 0 bases, with 9 bases lying between them. The CDR3 sequence is 14 residues long. CDR3 sequence (DNA): TGTGCCACCAGTTGGAGCGGCAGCACAGATACGCAGTATTTT. It is translated as CATSWSGSTDTQYF.

Written as DNA, the CDR3 is TGTGCCAGCAGTTTCGAGGTGAACACCGGGGAGCTGTTTTTT. It is translated as CASSFEVNTGELFF. The chain is built from TRBV6-5 and TRBJ2-2; unclear D gene. The CDR3 spans 14 residues. V was shortened by 4 bases and J by 1 base, with 7 bases between the two germline ends. Germline loops: CDR1 MNHEY, CDR2 SVGAGI.

The rearrangement uses TRBV28 and TRBJ2-7, with 8 bases fitting TRBD1. Germline V gene lookup returns CDR1 MDHEN and CDR2 SYDVKM. Losses at the gene ends were 6 bases for V and 6 bases for J; bases not matched to a gene: 13. The CDR3 is 15 amino acids. The CDR3 here is CASRATGTGPIEQYF. CDR3 DNA: TGTGCCAGCAGAGCAACCGGGACAGGCCCTATCGAGCAGTACTTC. Looking up the rest from reference TRBV28 and TRBJ2-7 gives the full variable domain: DVKVTQSSRYLVKRTGEKVFLECVQDMDHENMFWYRQDPGLGLRLIYFSYDVKMKEKGDIPEGYSVSREKKERFSLILESASTNQTSMYLCASRATGTGPIEQYFGPGTRLTVT.

This clone was seen just once. In DNA form, the CDR3 reads TGTGCCAGCAGCGGACAGGGAAATCAGCCCCAGCATTTT. Protein product: CASSGQGNQPQHF. The chain uses TRBV7-9 and TRBJ1-5, with TRBD1 matching over 8 bases. The V and J ends lost 5 bases and 4 bases, in that order; junction bases with no gene match: 1. Germline assignment: CDR1 SEHNR and CDR2 FQNEAQ (reference sequence). The CDR3 covers 13 residues.

This clone occurred once. V and J are TRBV2 and TRBJ2-1; tentative D call: TRBD1 (6 bases). Looked up from germline, CDR1 is SNHLY and CDR2 is FYNNEI. V lost 3 bases and J 9 bases, leaving 12 bases between the germline ends. CDR3 size: 13 residues. DNA for the CDR3: TGTGCCAGCAGTGAGGTACAGGGCGGTGAGCAGTTCTTC. Translating it yields CASSEVQGGEQFF. The full variable domain, rest sourced from reference TRBV2 and TRBJ2-1, is EPEVTQTPSHQVTQMGQEVILRCVPISNHLYFYWYRQILGQKVEFLVSFYNNEISEKSEIFDDQFSVERPDGSNFTLKIRSTKLEDSAMYFCASSEVQGGEQFFGPGTRLTVL.

CDR3 in DNA: TGTGCCAGCAGTAGGGGACAGGGCTACGAGCAGTACGTC. It translates to CASSRGQGYEQYV. This chain links TRBV12-3 or TRBV12-4 with TRBJ2-7; 9 bases are shared with TRBD1. This CDR3 has 13 residues. The V segment lost 5 bases and the J segment 3 bases; nucleotides outside the gene matches: 2.

This clone was seen a few times. The J gene is TRBJ1-5, the V gene TRBV28; 7 bases are shared with TRBD1. V was pared by 6 bases and J by 4 bases, with 6 bases of the junction left unmatched. Germline-derived CDR1 and CDR2 are MDHEN and SYDVKM. The CDR3 has 14 amino acids. CDR3 DNA: TGTGCCAGCAGAACCGGGACAGCGAATCAGCCCCAGCATTTT. As protein: CASRTGTANQPQHF.

This sequence joins TRBV29-1 and TRBJ2-5; 7 bases fit TRBD1. Unmatched junction bases numbered 11, after V lost 6 bases and J lost 1 base. There are 15 residues in the CDR3. Germline V gene sequence: CDR1 SQVTM, CDR2 ANQGSEA. This chain's CDR3 is CSVTPPGTAQETQYF. The CDR3 nucleotides are TGCAGCGTGACGCCCCCCGGGACAGCCCAAGAGACCCAGTACTTC.

In its sample, this clone was seen a few times. This chain uses TRBV2 with TRBJ1-4; D is possibly TRBD1 (6 bases). The CDR3 is made up of 15 amino acids. Germline V gives CDR1 SNHLY, CDR2 FYNNEI. V was trimmed by 5 bases and J by 7 bases, leaving 17 bases between them. CDR3 DNA: TGTGCCAGCAGTAAACAGGGAGTCAATGCTGAAAAACTGTTTTTT. Encoded protein: CASSKQGVNAEKLFF.

The rearrangement uses TRBV29-1 and TRBJ2-3, with D perhaps matching TRBD2 (5 bases). CDR1 and CDR2 (germline): SQVTM, ANQGSEA. Deletions cut 7 bases from V and 0 bases from J, with 11 bases between. CDR3 length: 13 amino acids. CDR3 sequence reads: CSAEGGSTDTQYF. CDR3 DNA sequence: TGCAGCGCAGAGGGTGGGAGCACAGATACGCAGTATTTT.

This sequence joins TRBV24-1 and TRBJ2-5, with 8 bases fitting TRBD1. Germline V gene sequence: CDR1 KGHDR, CDR2 SFDVKD. V lost 7 bases and J lost 6; bases outside the gene matches: 6. The length of the CDR3 is 13 residues. The CDR3 DNA follows: TGTGCCACCAGCGAGACAGGGGTACAGACCCAGTACTTC. Amino acids: CATSETGVQTQYF.

This chain joins TRBV28 and TRBJ2-7, with 7 positions matching TRBD2. The J segment lost 2 bases and the V segment lost 7 bases, leaving 8 bases of the junction unmatched. Germline V gives CDR1 MDHEN, CDR2 SYDVKM. CDR3 length: 14 residues. CDR3 DNA: TGTGCCAGCACCCCGGTTGCGGGGGCCTACGAGCAGTACTTC. It yields the protein CASTPVAGAYEQYF.